The 10 T cell receptor beta chains presented below share a single source sample, sequenced in a study of T cell repertoires in cytomegalovirus infection. TCRdb re-called the reads through MiXCR, storing one row per CDR3 protein. The sample records about 180,000 distinct CDR3 sequences, 13% to 15% being singletons. Sequencing was performed on PBMCs. The receptors originated from a human donor in good health (CMV status not recorded). Some clones in this sample may be carry-over from other donors' samples.

This clonotype was picked up many times. DNA for the CDR3: TGTGCCAGCAGTGAATTCGGACAAGGGCAGTATTTT. Protein: CASSEFGQGQYF. The chain carries TRBV2 and TRBJ2-3, with D maybe TRBD1 (5 bases). The CDR3 sequence is 12 residues long. The V gene's germline CDR1 is SNHLY and CDR2 FYNNEI. V was clipped by 2 bases and J by 11 bases, with 11 bases between them.

This clonotype was counted many times. The chain uses TRBV25-1 and TRBJ2-5, with D tentatively TRBD1 (6 bases). The CDR3 has 12 amino acids. V was pared by 8 bases and J by 9 bases, with 16 bases between. Per germline, CDR1 MGHDK and CDR2 SYGVNS. CDR3 sequence: CASRRGGQSQYF. DNA for the CDR3: TGTGCCAGCCGCAGGGGCGGACAATCCCAGTACTTC.

This clonotype was recorded a few times. V is TRBV4-1 and J is TRBJ2-2, with D unresolved. Trimming removed 3 bases at V and 4 bases at J, with 3 bases between. Germline CDR1 is MGHRA and CDR2 is YSYEKL. There are 12 residues in the CDR3. The chain's CDR3 is CASSHLTGELFF. CDR3 bases: TGCGCCAGCAGCCATCTCACCGGGGAGCTGTTTTTT.

This clonotype was observed a few times. This chain joins TRBV28 and TRBJ1-1, with D uncertain. Germline V gene data show CDR1 as MDHEN and CDR2 as SYDVKM. V lost 8 bases, J lost 0 bases, and 16 bases lay in between. The CDR3 length is 15 residues. This CDR3 reads CASSPSRGMNTEAFF. The CDR3 DNA sequence: TGTGCCAGCTCTCCGTCCCGTGGGATGAACACTGAAGCTTTCTTT. The whole variable domain, remainder taken from reference TRBV28 and TRBJ1-1, is DVKVTQSSRYLVKRTGEKVFLECVQDMDHENMFWYRQDPGLGLRLIYFSYDVKMKEKGDIPEGYSVSREKKERFSLILESASTNQTSMYLCASSPSRGMNTEAFFGQGTRLTVV.

This clonotype has at least ten counts. The V call is TRBV15, the J call TRBJ2-1; 11 bases are shared with TRBD2. V trimming: 6 bases; J trimming: 8 bases; junction bases outside the gene matches: 9. This CDR3 comprises 15 residues. CDR1 and CDR2 (germline): LNHNV, YYDKDF (reference sequence). The chain's CDR3 is CATSLAGGPSDEQFF. In DNA form, the CDR3 reads TGTGCCACCAGTTTAGCGGGAGGGCCCTCGGATGAGCAGTTCTTC.

As for this clonotype: This sequence may be a read error, since a much larger clone differs from it by one base. This CDR3 reads CASIPTGGFKAFF. The CDR3 DNA reads TGCGCCAGCATCCCGACAGGGGGCTTTAAAGCTTTCTTT. V usage is TRBV5-1 and J usage is TRBJ1-1; 10 positions agree with TRBD1. Trimming at V came to 6 bases and at J to 9 bases, leaving 8 bases not matched to a gene. CDR1 and CDR2 (germline): SGHRS, YFSETQ. This CDR3 contains 13 residues.

This clonotype has at least ten counts. The chain carries TRBV7-2 and TRBJ2-7; D remains ambiguous. The CDR3 runs to 13 residues. V lost 2 bases and J lost 5, with 10 bases in between. Germline values: CDR1 SGHTA, CDR2 FQGNSA. CDR3 amino acids: CASSLFGDHEQYF. As DNA, the CDR3 is TGTGCCAGCAGCTTATTTGGAGACCACGAGCAGTACTTC.

This clonotype was seen repeatedly, ten times or more. The V gene is TRBV29-1, the J gene TRBJ2-2; D is perhaps TRBD1 (5 bases). Germline CDR1 and CDR2: SQVTM and ANQGSEA. The CDR3 spans 14 residues. Trimming removed 7 bases at V and 7 bases at J, with 19 bases between. CDR3 protein: CSARTTPVGGELFF. The CDR3 DNA reads TGCAGCGCCCGGACAACCCCGGTAGGCGGGGAGCTGTTTTTT.

This clonotype has at least ten counts. This chain connects TRBV7-8 to TRBJ2-5, with 8 bases fitting TRBD1. V shed 2 bases and J 5 bases; nucleotides not matched to a gene: 7. CDR1 SGHVS and CDR2 FQNEAQ come from the germline V gene. The CDR3 consists of 15 residues. For the CDR3, the DNA is TGTGCCAGCAGCTTAAGCGGCAGGGGGCAGGAGACCCAGTACTTC. This codes for CASSLSGRGQETQYF.

This chain uses TRBV19 with TRBJ2-2, with D possibly being TRBD1 (6 bases). V was pared by 7 bases and J by 4 bases, with 16 bases between. Germline CDR1 is LNHDA and CDR2 is SQIVND (reference sequence). The CDR3 spans 15 residues. CDR3 coding DNA: TGTGCCAGTATTATGAGGGACATAGTCACCGGGGAGCTGTTTTTT. Encoded protein: CASIMRDIVTGELFF.